This T cell receptor (beta chain) was sequenced in a study of blood T cell repertoires in COVID-19. Across the whole study: Samples came from the United States, Italy and Spain, spanning acute and convalescent COVID-19. T cells, B-cell-depleted T cells, or PBMCs supplied cDNA or gDNA.

As handled by the study authors: Reference gene primer amplification in the assay estimated nucleated cell counts. The assay was immunoSEQ multiplex PCR, and TCRdb's table has in-frame clones only and misses some. The D gene and trimming were derived from the DNA, and the V and J assignments and clone size from that table. Among 170,000 or so clones, 85% to 90% were seen once, and the ten largest hold approximately 0.62%. This CDR3 contains 15 residues. CDR1 is SGHTA and CDR2 is FQGNSA in the germline V gene. With 4 bases clipped from V and 2 bases from J, the junction kept 5 bases outside the gene matches.

The chain recombines TRBV7-2 with TRBJ2-7; 10 bases agree with TRBD2. Sequences were obtained from peripheral blood. The TCR originated in a man in his 60s with COVID-19, enrolled during active disease. The chain's CDR3 is CASSWFLAGAYEQYF. In nucleotides, the CDR3 is TGTGCCAGCAGCTGGTTCCTAGCGGGAGCCTACGAGCAGTACTTC.